The text below deals with one T cell receptor beta chain. Its antigen remains unknown. The CDR3 runs 14 residues. CDR1 GTSNPN and CDR2 SVGIG come from the germline V gene (reference sequence). Trimming cost V 5 bases and J 0 bases, with 13 bases left between them. The data stem from a study of cytomegalovirus exposure and HLA in healthy donors. Study-level results: Common viral pathogens were later found to be apparently linked to several of the most significant clusters.

Both 60 Vbeta primers and 13 Jbeta primers went into the PCR. Assay: immunoSEQ multiplex PCR; the TCRdb copy retains only in-frame clones and omits some. Of roughly 150,000 clones detected, about 88% appear once; the ten largest clones hold less than 2.5%. The TCR comes from a woman between 18 and 30 years old in good health and CMV-seronegative. What was sequenced was PBMCs. This sequence joins TRBV30 and TRBJ1-1; D is unresolved. CDR3 sequence (DNA): TGTGCCTGGGCGGCGCGGTTCATGAACACTGAAGCTTTCTTT. The encoded protein is CAWAARFMNTEAFF.